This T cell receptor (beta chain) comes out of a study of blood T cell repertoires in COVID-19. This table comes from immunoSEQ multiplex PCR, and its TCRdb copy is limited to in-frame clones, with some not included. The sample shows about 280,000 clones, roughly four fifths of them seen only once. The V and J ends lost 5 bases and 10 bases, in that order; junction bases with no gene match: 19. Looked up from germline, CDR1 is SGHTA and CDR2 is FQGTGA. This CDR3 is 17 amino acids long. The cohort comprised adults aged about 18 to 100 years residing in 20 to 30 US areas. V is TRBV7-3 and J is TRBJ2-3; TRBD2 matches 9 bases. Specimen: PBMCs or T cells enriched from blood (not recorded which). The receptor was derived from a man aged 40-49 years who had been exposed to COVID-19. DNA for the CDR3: TGTGCCAGCAGCCGGGACCTATCTAGCGGGATCGGGTCGGCGCAGTATTTT. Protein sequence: CASSRDLSSGIGSAQYF.